These T cell receptor beta chains were read from a single sample in a study of blood T cell repertoires in COVID-19. Produced via immunoSEQ multiplex PCR; TCRdb's table is partial and in-frame only. The sample consists of about 200,000 clones, 65% to 90% of them appearing once. Sequenced: peripheral blood. The receptor source for this set is a man in his fifties with active or convalescent COVID-19. The CDR3 runs from the conserved cysteine through the conserved F or W. The order of the fields is J gene, V gene, D gene, CDR3 protein. The D gene is left open where the match is weak.

J: TRBJ2-1
V: TRBV12-2
D: -
CDR3: CASRSPPGDRGHEQFF

J: TRBJ1-2
V: TRBV6-5
D: -
CDR3: CASSYSGRGNYGYTF

J: TRBJ2-1
V: TRBV28
D: TRBD1
CDR3: CASSLGQANEQFF

J: TRBJ1-1
V: TRBV6-5
D: TRBD1
CDR3: CASSSGRGLAEAFF

J: TRBJ2-1
V: TRBV6-2/TRBV6-3
D: TRBD2
CDR3: CASSSGTSVGNEQFF

J: TRBJ2-3
V: TRBV4-2
D: -
CDR3: CASSPQEPIESDTQYF

J: TRBJ1-1
V: TRBV7-9
D: -
CDR3: CASSLVQGRVTEAFF

J: TRBJ2-5
V: TRBV9
D: TRBD2
CDR3: CASSKALAGGGETQYF

J: TRBJ1-4
V: TRBV24-1
D: -
CDR3: CAKWGGVNRRRQSNEKLFF

J: TRBJ1-3
V: TRBV3-1/TRBV3-2
D: -
CDR3: CASSQPGYSGNTIYF

J: TRBJ1-2
V: TRBV5-4
D: TRBD1
CDR3: CASSTPLGTGDGYTF

J: TRBJ1-2
V: TRBV9
D: TRBD1
CDR3: CASSATGANYGYTF

J: TRBJ2-1
V: TRBV12-3/TRBV12-4
D: -
CDR3: CASSLRGIGEQFF

J: TRBJ1-1
V: TRBV29-1
D: -
CDR3: CSALSRTEAFF

J: TRBJ2-3
V: TRBV5-3
D: TRBD2
CDR3: CARIGRGLASNTQYF